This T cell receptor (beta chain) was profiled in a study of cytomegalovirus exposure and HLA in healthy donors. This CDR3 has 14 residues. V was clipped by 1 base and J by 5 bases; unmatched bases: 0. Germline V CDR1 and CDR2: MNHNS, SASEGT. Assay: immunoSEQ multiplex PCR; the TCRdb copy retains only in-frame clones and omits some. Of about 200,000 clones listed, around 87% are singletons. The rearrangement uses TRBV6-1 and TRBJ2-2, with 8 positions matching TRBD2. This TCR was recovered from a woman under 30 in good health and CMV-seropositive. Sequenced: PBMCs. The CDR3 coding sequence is TGTGCCAGCAGTGAAGGCGGGGGGACCGGGGAGCTGTTTTTT. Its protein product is CASSEGGGTGELFF.